This entry lists 22 T cell receptor beta chains sequenced from one sample in a study of blood T cell repertoires in COVID-19 (dated by TCRdb to about 2020). Library preparation used the immunoSEQ multiplex PCR assay. This immuneACCESS table, as held by TCRdb, lists in-frame sequences with V and J called but not all clones. Of the missing ones, under half trace to an unresolved V gene in checked studies; the others have no known cause. Here the sample has approximately 220,000 clones; roughly 80% occur a single time. The ten largest make up 3% to 4.5% of the sample. Sequenced: PBMCs or T cells enriched from blood (not recorded which). The receptors stem from a middle-aged woman who had been exposed to COVID-19.

This clone occurred once. J is TRBJ2-3 and V is TRBV6-5; TRBD2 aligns across 11 bases. The CDR3 loop spans 16 amino acids. Unmatched junction bases numbered 4, after V lost 0 bases and J lost 5 bases. Germline-derived CDR1 and CDR2 are MNHEY and SVGAGI. In DNA, the CDR3 is TGTGCCAGCAGTTACTCACTAGCGGGGGCGCGAGATACGCAGTATTTT. Its protein product is CASSYSLAGARDTQYF.

This clone was seen once. The chain carries TRBV4-1 and TRBJ2-3; the match to TRBD2 covers 10 bases. CDR3 length: 17 amino acids. CDR1 MGHRA and CDR2 YSYEKL come from the germline V gene. The V gene end was trimmed by 1 base and the J gene end by 3 bases; junction bases not matched to a gene: 7. CDR3 residues: CASSQGERGGATDTQYF. The DNA of the CDR3 is TGCGCCAGCAGCCAAGGGGAGCGGGGGGGTGCAACAGATACGCAGTATTTT.

This chain links TRBV11-2 with TRBJ1-6; no reliable D call. The CDR3 contains 14 residues. Germline V lookup: CDR1 SGHAT, CDR2 FQNNGV. V lost 0 bases, J lost 10 bases, and 10 bases lay in between. The CDR3 loop reads CASSLERSKSPLHF. CDR3 DNA: TGTGCCAGCAGCTTAGAGAGATCCAAATCACCCCTCCACTTT. The variable domain in full, completed from reference TRBV11-2 and TRBJ1-6, reads EAGVAQSPRYKIIEKRQSVAFWCNPISGHATLYWYQQILGQGPKLLIQFQNNGVVDDSQLPKDRFSAERLKGVDSTLKIQPAKLEDSAVYLCASSLERSKSPLHFGNGTRLTVT.

V is TRBV3-1 (or the pseudogene TRBV3-2) and J is TRBJ1-6; D is ambiguous. Germline V gene lookup returns CDR1 LGHDT and CDR2 YNNKEL (reference sequence). The CDR3 sequence is 16 residues long. Trimming removed 4 bases at V and 1 base at J, with 11 bases between. The CDR3 DNA reads as TGTGCCAGCAGCCCCTCTGAGATGTCCTATAATTCACCCCTCCACTTT. Its translation: CASSPSEMSYNSPLHF.

In DNA form, the CDR3 reads TGTGCCAGCAGCGGACAGGGGGCCAAAAACATTCAGTACTTC. This sequence encodes CASSGQGAKNIQYF. This chain joins TRBV28 and TRBJ2-4, with 9 bases fitting TRBD1. Germline values: CDR1 MDHEN, CDR2 SYDVKM. The CDR3 has 14 amino acids. Trimming took 6 bases from V and 1 from J; bases not matched to a gene: 1.

This chain uses TRBV3-1 (or the pseudogene TRBV3-2) with TRBJ1-2; D is undetermined. Germline V lookup: CDR1 LGHDT, CDR2 YNNKEL (reference sequence). V was shortened by 0 bases and J by 10 bases, with 18 bases between the two germline ends. The CDR3 covers 15 residues. The CDR3 reads CASSQDGGFPYHYTF. Written as DNA, the CDR3 is TGTGCCAGCAGCCAAGATGGTGGCTTCCCATACCACTACACCTTC.

J is TRBJ1-3 and V is TRBV9; the D is unclear. Germline values: CDR1 SGDLS, CDR2 YYNGEE. The CDR3 totals 14 residues. V was trimmed by 4 bases and J by 0 bases, leaving 8 bases between them. CDR3: CASSSQFSGNTIYF. DNA for the CDR3: TGTGCCAGCAGCTCACAGTTCTCTGGAAACACCATATATTTT. Full variable domain (missing parts from reference TRBV9 and TRBJ1-3): DSGVTQTPKHLITATGQRVTLRCSPRSGDLSVYWYQQSLDQGLQFLIQYYNGEERAKGNILERFSAQQFPDLHSELNLSSLELGDSALYFCASSSQFSGNTIYFGEGSWLTVV.

The CDR3, as DNA: TGTGCCAGTAGTGCCGGACAGGGGATACCGGGAGAACTGTTTTTT. Protein product: CASSAGQGIPGELFF. This sequence joins TRBV19 and TRBJ1-4; 9 bases map to TRBD1. Germline trimming cut 5 bases from V and 12 bases from J; bases unmatched to any gene: 13. Per the germline V gene, CDR1 is LNHDA and CDR2 is SQIVND (reference sequence). This CDR3 contains 15 residues.

The J gene is TRBJ1-1, the V gene TRBV19; 8 nucleotides match TRBD1. This CDR3 contains 13 residues. Germline values: CDR1 LNHDA, CDR2 SQIVND (reference sequence). With V trimmed by 10 bases and J by 3 bases, 7 bases remained unmatched. The CDR3 region has the DNA TGTGCCACCCGTGACAGGGGATACACTGAAGCTTTCTTT. Translated, it gives CATRDRGYTEAFF.

V usage is TRBV4-2 and J usage is TRBJ2-2; no reliable D call. The CDR3 is 16 residues long. Germline values: CDR1 LGHNA, CDR2 YNFKEQ. The germline V and J ends were trimmed by 4 bases and 0 bases, with 12 bases remaining between them. Written as DNA, the CDR3 is TGTGCCAGCAGCCTTGGGCCAGCTACGAACACCGGGGAGCTGTTTTTT. It codes for CASSLGPATNTGELFF.

The rearrangement uses TRBV5-5 and TRBJ2-1; D perhaps matches TRBD2 (6 bases). The germline V gene has CDR1 SGHKS and CDR2 YYEKEE (reference sequence). V lost 1 base to trimming and J lost 7 bases, with 15 bases between them. This CDR3 comprises 15 residues. CDR3 region: CASSLQASVKNEQFF. The CDR3 region has the DNA TGTGCCAGCAGCTTGCAGGCTAGCGTCAAGAATGAGCAGTTCTTC.

The J gene is TRBJ2-5, the V gene TRBV3-1 (or the pseudogene TRBV3-2); a possible D gene is TRBD2 (7 bases). There are 16 residues in the CDR3. With 0 bases removed from V and 3 bases from J, the gap between germline ends came to 14 bases. CDR1 is LGHDT, CDR2 YNNKEL, per germline (reference sequence). The CDR3 sequence is CASSQDLEGGEETQYF. CDR3 nucleotide sequence: TGTGCCAGCAGCCAAGATCTCGAAGGGGGGGAAGAGACCCAGTACTTC.

This chain joins TRBV5-1 and TRBJ2-1, with 8 bases lining up with TRBD2. This CDR3 has 14 residues. With V trimmed by 2 bases and J by 2 bases, 0 bases remained unmatched. Germline CDR1 SGHRS, CDR2 YFSETQ. CDR3 residues: CASSFGGAYNEQFF. CDR3 nucleotide sequence: TGCGCCAGCAGCTTCGGGGGGGCCTACAATGAGCAGTTCTTC. Combining the CDR3 with reference TRBV5-1 and TRBJ2-1 gives the whole variable domain KAGVTQTPRYLIKTRGQQVTLSCSPISGHRSVSWYQQTPGQGLQFLFEYFSETQRNKGNFPGRFSGRQFSNSRSEMNVSTLELGDSALYLCASSFGGAYNEQFFGPGTRLTVL.

The J gene is TRBJ1-1, the V gene TRBV10-3, with TRBD1 matching over 7 bases. This CDR3 has 18 residues. V lost 0 bases to trimming and J lost 2 bases; unmatched junction nucleotides: 12. CDR1 is ENHRY and CDR2 is SYGVKD in the germline V gene. The CDR3 protein is CAISESGNTGDRNTEAFF. CDR3 nucleotide sequence: TGTGCCATCAGTGAGTCGGGAAATACAGGGGATCGTAACACTGAAGCTTTCTTT.

The rearrangement links TRBV29-1 to TRBJ2-7, with 7 bases matching TRBD1. Trimming removed 6 bases from V and 1 base from J; junction bases left unmatched: 9. Germline assignment: CDR1 SQVTM and CDR2 ANQGSEA. The length of the CDR3 is 14 residues. CDR3 sequence: CSVKNRDRSYEQYF. The CDR3, as DNA: TGCAGCGTAAAGAACCGGGACAGATCCTACGAGCAGTACTTC.

The DNA for the CDR3 is TGTGCCAGCAGGGGGAGGGGGTCGGCTAATGAAAAACTGTTTTTT. It is translated as CASRGRGSANEKLFF. The chain links TRBV27 to TRBJ1-4; D is possibly TRBD1 (6 bases). Trimming left V 6 bases short and J 3 bases short, with 14 bases between. The CDR3 is made up of 15 amino acids. CDR1 and CDR2 (germline): MNHEY, SMNVEV (reference sequence).

This clone has a handful of counts. The rearrangement links TRBV28 to TRBJ1-2; 7 bases line up with TRBD1. This CDR3 region has 13 residues. V shed 6 bases, J shed 8 bases, and the junction held 9 bases outside the gene matches. CDR1 is MDHEN and CDR2 is SYDVKM in the germline V gene. CDR3 in DNA: TGTGCCAGCAGCAGCCAGGACAGGCAAGGCTACACCTTC. Protein sequence: CASSSQDRQGYTF.

This clone has only a few counts. The chain carries TRBV11-3 and TRBJ1-2, with a possible D match to TRBD1 (6 bases). CDR1 and CDR2 (germline): SGHNT, YENEEA. The CDR3 has 13 residues. The V gene lost 3 bases and the J gene lost 6 bases, with 11 bases spanning the gap. CDR3 sequence reads: CASSFLQGNGYTF. The CDR3, as DNA: TGTGCCAGCAGCTTTCTACAGGGTAATGGCTACACCTTC.

V and J are TRBV9 and TRBJ2-1; 9 bases map to TRBD1. CDR1 SGDLS and CDR2 YYNGEE come from the germline V gene. The CDR3 runs to 16 residues. V shed 4 bases and J 2 bases; nucleotides not matched to a gene: 7. The CDR3, as DNA: TGTGCCAGCAGCAGGGGACAGGGAGCCCCCTACAATGAGCAGTTCTTC. It is translated as CASSRGQGAPYNEQFF.

The chain uses TRBV5-8 and TRBJ1-6; no clear D gene. Per germline, CDR1 SGHTS and CDR2 YDEGEE. Trimming removed 0 bases at V and 7 bases at J, with 8 bases between. CDR3 size: 14 residues. The CDR3 protein is CASSLGRRNSPLHF. DNA for the CDR3: TGTGCCAGCAGCTTGGGGAGACGGAATTCACCCCTCCACTTT.

The V gene is TRBV18, the J gene TRBJ2-5; 9 nucleotides align to TRBD1. The CDR3 is 15 amino acids. Germline-derived CDR1 and CDR2 are KGHSH and LQKENI. Unmatched junction bases numbered 5, after V lost 5 bases and J lost 1 base. This CDR3 is CASSAMTGGQETQYF. CDR3 coding DNA: TGTGCCAGCTCAGCGATGACAGGGGGCCAAGAGACCCAGTACTTC.

V is TRBV14 and J is TRBJ1-2, with 12 bases lining up with TRBD1. The CDR3 consists of 17 residues. V dropped 1 base and J dropped 4; count of bases not matched to a gene: 7. Germline CDR1 and CDR2: SGHDN and FVKESK. CDR3 nucleotide sequence: TGTGCCAGCAGCCAAGCCACCGGGACAGGGGGCGCCTATGGCTACACCTTC. Protein: CASSQATGTGGAYGYTF.